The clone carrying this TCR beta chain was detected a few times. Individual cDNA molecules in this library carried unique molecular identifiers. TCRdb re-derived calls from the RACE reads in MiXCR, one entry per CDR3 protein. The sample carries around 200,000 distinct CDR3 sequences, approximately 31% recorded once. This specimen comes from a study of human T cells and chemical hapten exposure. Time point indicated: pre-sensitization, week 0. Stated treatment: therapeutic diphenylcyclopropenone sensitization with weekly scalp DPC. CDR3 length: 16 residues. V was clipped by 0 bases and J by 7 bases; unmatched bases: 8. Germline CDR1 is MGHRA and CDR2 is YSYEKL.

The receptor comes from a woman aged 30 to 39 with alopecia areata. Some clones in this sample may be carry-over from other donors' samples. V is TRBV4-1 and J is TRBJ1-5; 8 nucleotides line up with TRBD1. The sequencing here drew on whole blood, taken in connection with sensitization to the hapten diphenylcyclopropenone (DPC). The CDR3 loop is CASSQDSGQGGQPQHF. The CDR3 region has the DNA TGCGCCAGCAGCCAAGATAGCGGACAGGGAGGGCAGCCCCAGCATTTT.